This TCR beta chain was captured in a study of blood T cell repertoires in COVID-19. Germline V gene sequence: CDR1 KGHSH, CDR2 LQKENI. This CDR3 spans 13 amino acids. V trimming: 3 bases; J trimming: 8 bases; junction bases outside the gene matches: 6. In the study's own analysis: By means of reference gene primer amplification, nucleated cell counts were estimated. Profiled with immunoSEQ multiplex PCR; TCRdb holds only in-frame clones, not every one. V and J calls and clone size are as listed in that table; D and trimming were resolved from the DNA. There are around 300,000 clones in the sample; approximately 86% occur only once, and under 15% lies in the top ten.

This rearrangement joins TRBV18 to TRBJ1-1, with TRBD1 matching over 7 bases. The clonotype was recovered from a woman in her seventies with COVID-19, enrolled during active disease. The material sequenced was peripheral blood. Here the CDR3 reads CASSPTGTVEAFF. CDR3 bases: TGTGCCAGCTCACCTACCGGGACAGTAGAAGCTTTCTTT.